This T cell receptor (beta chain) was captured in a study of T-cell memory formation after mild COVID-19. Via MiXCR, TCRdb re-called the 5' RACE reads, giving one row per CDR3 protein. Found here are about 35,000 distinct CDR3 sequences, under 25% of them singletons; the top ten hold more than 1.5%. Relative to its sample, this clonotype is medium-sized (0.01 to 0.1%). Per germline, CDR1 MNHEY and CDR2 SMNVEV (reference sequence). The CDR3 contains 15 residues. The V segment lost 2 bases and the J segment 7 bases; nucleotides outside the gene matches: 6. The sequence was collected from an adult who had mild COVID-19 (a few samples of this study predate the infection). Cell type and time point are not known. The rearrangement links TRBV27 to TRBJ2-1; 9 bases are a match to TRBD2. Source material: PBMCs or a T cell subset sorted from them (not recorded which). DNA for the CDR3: TGTGCCAGCAGTTTAAGAGCGGGGGGCGAGAATGAGCAGTTCTTC. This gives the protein CASSLRAGGENEQFF.